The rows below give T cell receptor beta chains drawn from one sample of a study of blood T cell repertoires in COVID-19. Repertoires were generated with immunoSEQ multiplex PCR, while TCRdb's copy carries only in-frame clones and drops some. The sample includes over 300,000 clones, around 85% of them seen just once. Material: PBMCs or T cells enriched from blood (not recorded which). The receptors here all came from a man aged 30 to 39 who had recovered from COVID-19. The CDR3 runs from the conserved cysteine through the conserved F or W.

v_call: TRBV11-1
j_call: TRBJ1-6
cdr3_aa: CASSSGFSPLHF

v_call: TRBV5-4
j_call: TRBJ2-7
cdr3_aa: CASSLGGTGGRYEQYF

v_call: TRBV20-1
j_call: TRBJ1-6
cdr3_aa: CSASGVSRSSYNSPLHF

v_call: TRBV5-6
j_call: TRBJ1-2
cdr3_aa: CASSLLAGAAVTNGYTF

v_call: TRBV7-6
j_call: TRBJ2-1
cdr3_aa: CASSLKGGQSNEQFF

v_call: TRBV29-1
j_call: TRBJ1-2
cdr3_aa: CSVGLTAGVNGYTF

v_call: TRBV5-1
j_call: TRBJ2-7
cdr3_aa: CASKPGTGGYEQYF

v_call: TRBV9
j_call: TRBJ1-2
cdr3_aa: CASSPLGYTF

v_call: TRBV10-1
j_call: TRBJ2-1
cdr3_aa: CASSAGRGGNEQFF

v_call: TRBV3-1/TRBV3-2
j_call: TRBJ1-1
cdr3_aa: CASSKFQGKEAFF

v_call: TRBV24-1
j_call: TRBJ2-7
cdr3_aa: CATRERGRGADYEQYF

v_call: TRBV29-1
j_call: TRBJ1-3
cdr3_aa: CSVTGVSSGNTIYF

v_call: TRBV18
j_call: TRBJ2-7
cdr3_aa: CASSPLRNYEQYF

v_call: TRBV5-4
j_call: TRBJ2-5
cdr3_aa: CASSKMTSGGETQYF

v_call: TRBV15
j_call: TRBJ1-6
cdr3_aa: CATSRIGTGNSPLHF

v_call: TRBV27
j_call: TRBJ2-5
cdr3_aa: CASSFQGETQYF

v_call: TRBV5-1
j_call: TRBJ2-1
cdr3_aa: CASSLGSGGAGEQFF

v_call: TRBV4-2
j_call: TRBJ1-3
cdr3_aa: CASSQDQTGIDTIYF

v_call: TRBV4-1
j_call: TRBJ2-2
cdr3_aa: CASSQVGGTGELFF

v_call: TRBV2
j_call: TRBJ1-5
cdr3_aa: CASSAARSNQPQHF

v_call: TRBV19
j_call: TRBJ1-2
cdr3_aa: CASTNRRGGNYGYTF

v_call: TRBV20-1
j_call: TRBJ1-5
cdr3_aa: CSARVGDRVHF

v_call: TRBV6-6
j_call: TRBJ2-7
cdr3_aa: CASSPGTAFEQYF

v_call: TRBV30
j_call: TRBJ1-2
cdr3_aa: CAWSVRVRGYGYTF

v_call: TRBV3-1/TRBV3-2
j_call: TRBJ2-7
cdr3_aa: CASSLRTGGNEQYF

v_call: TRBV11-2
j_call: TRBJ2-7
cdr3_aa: CASSLRSSGENEQYF

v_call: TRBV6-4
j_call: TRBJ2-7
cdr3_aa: CASSRDSTAEQYF

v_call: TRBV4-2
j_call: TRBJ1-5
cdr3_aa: CASSQETDSNQPQHF

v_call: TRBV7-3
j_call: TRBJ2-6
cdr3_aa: CASSPTISGANVLTF

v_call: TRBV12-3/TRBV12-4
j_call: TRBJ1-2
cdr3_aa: CASSYPGQGYTF

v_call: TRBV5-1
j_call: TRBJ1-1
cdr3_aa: CASSLSEGSDTEAFF

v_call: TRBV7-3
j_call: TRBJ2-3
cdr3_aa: CASSEGLAGGSTDTQYF

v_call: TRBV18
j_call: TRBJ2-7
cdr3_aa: CASSRGTVRSYEQYF

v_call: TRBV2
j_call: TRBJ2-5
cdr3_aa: CASSDILIQETQYF

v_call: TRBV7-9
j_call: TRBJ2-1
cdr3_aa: CASSFIDNEQFF

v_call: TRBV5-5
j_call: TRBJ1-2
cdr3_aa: CASSTAGTGGAYGYTF

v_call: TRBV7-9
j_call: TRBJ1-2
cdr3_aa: CASSLAGTGGYGYTF

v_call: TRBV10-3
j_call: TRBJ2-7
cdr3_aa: CAISIGTSGGGEQYF

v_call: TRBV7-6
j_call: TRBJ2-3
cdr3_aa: CASSPSPGISDTQYF

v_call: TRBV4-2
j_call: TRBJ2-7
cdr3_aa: CASSPSGGHNEQYF